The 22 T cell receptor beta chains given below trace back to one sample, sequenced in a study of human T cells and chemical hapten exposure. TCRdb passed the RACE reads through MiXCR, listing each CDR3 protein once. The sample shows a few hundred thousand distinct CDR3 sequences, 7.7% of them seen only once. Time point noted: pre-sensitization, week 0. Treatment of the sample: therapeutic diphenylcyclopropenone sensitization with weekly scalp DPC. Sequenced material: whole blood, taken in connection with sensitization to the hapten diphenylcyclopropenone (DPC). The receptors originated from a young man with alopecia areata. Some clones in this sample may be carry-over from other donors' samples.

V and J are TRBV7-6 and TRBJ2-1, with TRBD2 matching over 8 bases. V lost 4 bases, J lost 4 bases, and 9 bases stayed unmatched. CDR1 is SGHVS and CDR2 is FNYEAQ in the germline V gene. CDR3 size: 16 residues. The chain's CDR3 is CASSSTSSGGYNEQFF. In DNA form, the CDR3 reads TGTGCCAGCAGCTCTACTTCCAGCGGGGGTTACAATGAGCAGTTCTTC. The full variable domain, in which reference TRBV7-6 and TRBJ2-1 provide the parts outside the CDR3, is GAGVSQSPRYKVTKRGQDVALRCDPISGHVSLYWYRQALGQGPEFLTYFNYEAQQDKSGLPNDRFSAERPEGSISTLTIQRTEQRDSAMYRCASSSTSSGGYNEQFFGPGTRLTVL.

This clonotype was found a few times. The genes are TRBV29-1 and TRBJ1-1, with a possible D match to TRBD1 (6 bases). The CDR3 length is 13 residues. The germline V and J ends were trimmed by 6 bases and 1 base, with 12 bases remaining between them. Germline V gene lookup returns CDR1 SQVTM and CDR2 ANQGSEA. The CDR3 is CSVNRDANTEAFF. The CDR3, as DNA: TGCAGCGTCAACAGGGATGCGAACACTGAAGCTTTCTTT.

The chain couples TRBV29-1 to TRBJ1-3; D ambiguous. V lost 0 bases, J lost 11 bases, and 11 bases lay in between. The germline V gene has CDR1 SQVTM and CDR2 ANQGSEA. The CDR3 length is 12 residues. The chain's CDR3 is CSVEDQTVSIYF. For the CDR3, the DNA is TGCAGCGTTGAAGATCAAACAGTTTCCATATATTTT.

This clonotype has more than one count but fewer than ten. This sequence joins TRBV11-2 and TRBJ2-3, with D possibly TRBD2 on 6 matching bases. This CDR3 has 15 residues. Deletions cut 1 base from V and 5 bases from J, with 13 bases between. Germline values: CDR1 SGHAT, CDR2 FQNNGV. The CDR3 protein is CASSLARGNRDTQYF. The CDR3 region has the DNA TGTGCCAGCAGCTTAGCCCGGGGGAACCGAGATACGCAGTATTTT.

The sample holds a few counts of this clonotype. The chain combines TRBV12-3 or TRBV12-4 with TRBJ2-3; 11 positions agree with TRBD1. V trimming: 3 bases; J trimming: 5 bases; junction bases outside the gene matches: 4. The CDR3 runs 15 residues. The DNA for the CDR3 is TGTGCCAGCAGTTTGACGGGACAGGGGGTAGATACGCAGTATTTT. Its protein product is CASSLTGQGVDTQYF.

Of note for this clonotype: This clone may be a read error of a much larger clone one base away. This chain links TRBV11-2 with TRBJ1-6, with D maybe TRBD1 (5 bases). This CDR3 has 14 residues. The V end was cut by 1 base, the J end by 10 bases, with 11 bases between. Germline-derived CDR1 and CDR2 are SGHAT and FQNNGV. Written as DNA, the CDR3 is TGTGCCAGCAGCTTAGGGGGGACTCGATCACCCCTCCACTTT. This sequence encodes CASSLGGTRSPLHF.

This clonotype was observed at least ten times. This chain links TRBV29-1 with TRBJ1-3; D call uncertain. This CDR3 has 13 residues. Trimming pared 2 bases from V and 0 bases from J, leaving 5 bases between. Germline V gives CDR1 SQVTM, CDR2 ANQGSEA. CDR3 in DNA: TGCAGCGTTGAATGGGGCTCTGGAAACACCATATATTTT. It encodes CSVEWGSGNTIYF.

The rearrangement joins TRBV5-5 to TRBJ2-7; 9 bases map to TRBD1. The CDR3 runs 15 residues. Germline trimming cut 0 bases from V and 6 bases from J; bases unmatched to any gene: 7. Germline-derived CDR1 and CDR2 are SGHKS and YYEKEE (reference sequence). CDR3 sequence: CASSLERTGAGEQYF. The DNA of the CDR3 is TGTGCCAGCAGCTTGGAAAGGACAGGGGCCGGCGAGCAGTACTTC.

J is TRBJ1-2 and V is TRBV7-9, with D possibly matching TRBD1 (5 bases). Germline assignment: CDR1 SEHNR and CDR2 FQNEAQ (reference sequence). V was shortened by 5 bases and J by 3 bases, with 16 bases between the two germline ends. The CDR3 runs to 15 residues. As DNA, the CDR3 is TGTGCCAGCAGCCCAAGACAGCTTTCAGACTATGGCTACACCTTC. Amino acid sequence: CASSPRQLSDYGYTF.

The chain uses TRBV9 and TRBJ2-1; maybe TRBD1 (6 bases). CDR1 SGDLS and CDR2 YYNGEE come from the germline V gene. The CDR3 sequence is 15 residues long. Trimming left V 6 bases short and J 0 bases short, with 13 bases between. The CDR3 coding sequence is TGTGCCAGCACCTGGGGGCCGAGCTCCTACAATGAGCAGTTCTTC. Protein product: CASTWGPSSYNEQFF.

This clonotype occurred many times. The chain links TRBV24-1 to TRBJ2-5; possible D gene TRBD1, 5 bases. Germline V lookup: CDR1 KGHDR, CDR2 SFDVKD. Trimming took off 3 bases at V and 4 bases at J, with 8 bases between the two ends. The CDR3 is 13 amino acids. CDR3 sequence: CATSDDSRETQYF. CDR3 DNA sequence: TGTGCCACCAGTGATGACAGTAGAGAGACCCAGTACTTC.

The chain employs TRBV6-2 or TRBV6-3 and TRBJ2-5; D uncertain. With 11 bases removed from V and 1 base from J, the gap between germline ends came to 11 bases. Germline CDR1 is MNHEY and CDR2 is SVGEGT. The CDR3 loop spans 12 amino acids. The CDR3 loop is CAGSGSQETQYF. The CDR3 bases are TGTGCCGGCTCCGGATCCCAAGAGACCCAGTACTTC.

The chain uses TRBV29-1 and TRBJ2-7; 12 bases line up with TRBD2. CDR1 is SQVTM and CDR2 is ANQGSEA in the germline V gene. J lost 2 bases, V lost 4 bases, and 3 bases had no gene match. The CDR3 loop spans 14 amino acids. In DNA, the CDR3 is TGCAGCGTTGCTGGACTAGCGGGGACCTACGAGCAGTACTTC. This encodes CSVAGLAGTYEQYF.

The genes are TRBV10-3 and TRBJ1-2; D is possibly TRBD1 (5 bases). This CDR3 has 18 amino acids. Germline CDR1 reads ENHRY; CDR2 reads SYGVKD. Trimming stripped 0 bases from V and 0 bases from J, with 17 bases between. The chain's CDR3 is CAISESTRGVRTNYGYTF. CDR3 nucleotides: TGTGCCATCAGTGAGTCGACTCGGGGGGTCCGCACTAACTATGGCTACACCTTC.

The CDR3 DNA sequence: TGTGCCAGCAGTTTAGCCGCGGAATACTCTGGAAACACCATATATTTT. Residues: CASSLAAEYSGNTIYF. The chain carries TRBV12-3 or TRBV12-4 and TRBJ1-3, with D hard to call. V lost 0 bases and J 0 bases, leaving 9 bases between the germline ends. CDR3 size: 16 residues.

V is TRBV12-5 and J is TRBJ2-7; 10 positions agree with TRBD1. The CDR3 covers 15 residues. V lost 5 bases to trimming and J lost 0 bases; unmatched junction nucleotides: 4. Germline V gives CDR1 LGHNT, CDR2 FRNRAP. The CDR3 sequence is CASGHGQGVSYEQYV. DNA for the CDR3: TGTGCTAGTGGTCACGGACAGGGGGTCTCCTACGAGCAGTACGTC.

The CDR3 loop is CSPGSTDTQYF. As DNA, the CDR3 is TGCAGCCCCGGGAGCACAGATACGCAGTATTTT. The V call is TRBV20-1, the J call TRBJ2-3; D is unclear. Per germline, CDR1 DFQATT and CDR2 SNEGSKA (reference sequence). This CDR3 contains 11 residues.

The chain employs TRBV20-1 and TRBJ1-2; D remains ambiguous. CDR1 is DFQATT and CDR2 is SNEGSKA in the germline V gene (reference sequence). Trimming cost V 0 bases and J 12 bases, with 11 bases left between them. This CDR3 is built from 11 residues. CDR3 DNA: TGCAGTGCTAGAGATGCTTCATACGACACCTTC. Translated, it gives CSARDASYDTF.

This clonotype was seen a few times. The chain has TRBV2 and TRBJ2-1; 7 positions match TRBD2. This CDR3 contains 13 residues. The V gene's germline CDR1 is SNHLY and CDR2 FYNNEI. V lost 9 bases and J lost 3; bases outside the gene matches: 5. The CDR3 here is CARAGDHYNEQFF. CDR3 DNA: TGTGCCAGGGCGGGGGACCACTACAATGAGCAGTTCTTC. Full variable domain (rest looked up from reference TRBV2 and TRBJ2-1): EPEVTQTPSHQVTQMGQEVILRCVPISNHLYFYWYRQILGQKVEFLVSFYNNEISEKSEIFDDQFSVERPDGSNFTLKIRSTKLEDSAMYFCARAGDHYNEQFFGPGTRLTVL.

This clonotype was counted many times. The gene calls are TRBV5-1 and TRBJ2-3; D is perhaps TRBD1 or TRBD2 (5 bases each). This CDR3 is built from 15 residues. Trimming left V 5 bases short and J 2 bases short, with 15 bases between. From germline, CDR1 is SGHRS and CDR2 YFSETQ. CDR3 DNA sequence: TGCGCCAGCAGATACCGGGACGGAGACACAGATACGCAGTATTTT. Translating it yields CASRYRDGDTDTQYF. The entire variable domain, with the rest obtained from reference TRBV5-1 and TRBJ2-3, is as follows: KAGVTQTPRYLIKTRGQQVTLSCSPISGHRSVSWYQQTPGQGLQFLFEYFSETQRNKGNFPGRFSGRQFSNSRSEMNVSTLELGDSALYLCASRYRDGDTDTQYFGPGTRLTVL.

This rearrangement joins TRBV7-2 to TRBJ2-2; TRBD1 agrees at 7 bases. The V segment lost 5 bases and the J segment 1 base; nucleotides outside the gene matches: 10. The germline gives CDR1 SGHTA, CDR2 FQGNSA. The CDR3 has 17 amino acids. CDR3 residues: CASSPKVAGGNTGELFF. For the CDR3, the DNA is TGTGCCAGCAGCCCAAAAGTGGCAGGGGGGAACACCGGGGAGCTGTTTTTT.

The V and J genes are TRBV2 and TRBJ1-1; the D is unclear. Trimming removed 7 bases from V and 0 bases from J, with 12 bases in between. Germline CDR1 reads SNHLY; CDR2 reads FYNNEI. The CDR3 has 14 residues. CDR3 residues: CASTWTTMNTEAFF. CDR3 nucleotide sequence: TGTGCCAGCACCTGGACCACTATGAACACTGAAGCTTTCTTT.